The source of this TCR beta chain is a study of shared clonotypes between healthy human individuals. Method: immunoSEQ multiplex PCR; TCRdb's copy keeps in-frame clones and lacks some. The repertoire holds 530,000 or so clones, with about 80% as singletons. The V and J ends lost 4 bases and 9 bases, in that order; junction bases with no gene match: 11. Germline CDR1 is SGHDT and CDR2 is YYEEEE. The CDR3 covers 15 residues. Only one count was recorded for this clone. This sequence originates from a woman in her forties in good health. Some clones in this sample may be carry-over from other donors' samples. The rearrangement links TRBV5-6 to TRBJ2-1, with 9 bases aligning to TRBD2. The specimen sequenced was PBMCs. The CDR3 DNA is TGTGCCAGCAGCCTGTTAGCGGGAGCCCGCGGTGAGCAGTTCTTC. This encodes CASSLLAGARGEQFF.